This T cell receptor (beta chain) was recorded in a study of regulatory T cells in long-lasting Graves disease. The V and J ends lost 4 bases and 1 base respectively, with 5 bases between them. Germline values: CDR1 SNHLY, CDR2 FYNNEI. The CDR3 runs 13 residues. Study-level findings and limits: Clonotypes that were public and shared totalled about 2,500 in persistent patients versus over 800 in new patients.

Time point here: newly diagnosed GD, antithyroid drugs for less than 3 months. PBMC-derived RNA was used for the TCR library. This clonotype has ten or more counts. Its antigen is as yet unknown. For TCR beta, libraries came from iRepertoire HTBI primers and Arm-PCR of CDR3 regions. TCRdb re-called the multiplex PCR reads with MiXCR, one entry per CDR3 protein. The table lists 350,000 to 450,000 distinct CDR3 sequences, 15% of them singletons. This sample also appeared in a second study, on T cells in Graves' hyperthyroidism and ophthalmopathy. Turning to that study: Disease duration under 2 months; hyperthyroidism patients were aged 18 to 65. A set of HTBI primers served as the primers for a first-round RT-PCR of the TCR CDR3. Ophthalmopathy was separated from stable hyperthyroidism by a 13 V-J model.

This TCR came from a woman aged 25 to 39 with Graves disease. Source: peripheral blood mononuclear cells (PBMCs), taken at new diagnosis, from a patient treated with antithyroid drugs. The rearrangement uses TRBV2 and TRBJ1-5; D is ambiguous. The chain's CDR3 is CASSADSNQPQHF. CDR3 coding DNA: TGTGCCAGCAGTGCCGACAGCAATCAGCCCCAGCATTTT.